The present TCR beta chain was sequenced within a study of spatial heterogeneity in lung cancer (dated by TCRdb to about 2019). A note on the overall study: Beta-chain transcripts were consistently detected in greater numbers than alpha-chain transcripts, which likely reflects a higher abundance of beta-chain transcripts. In the raw uncorrected reads, each unique combination of TCR and UMI appeared more than ten times on average. TCR alpha and beta repertoires were quantitatively compared across multiple tumor regions, matched nontumor lung and blood in non-small cell lung cancer. Nonsynonymous mutation counts, determined by whole-exome sequencing of tumor tissue, were related to features of the TCR repertoire. Both alpha and beta chains were TCR-sequenced in samples taken at surgery, namely 220 tumor regions, around 64 matched nontumor lung samples and about 52 PBMC samples. The investigation overall reported the following: Ubiquitous expanded tumor TCRs were detected in blood more often at tumor resection than at routine follow-up. Additional single-cell paired TCR alpha and beta sequencing was considered necessary to confirm, at a functional level, the hypothesis that regional TCRs recognize regional mutations.

The cysteine opens and the phenylalanine closes a CDR3 of 14 amino acids. The only DNA kept is the CDR3, 42 bases in frame from the first base. Cut back by 4 bases and 4 bases, the V and J ends lie 11 bases apart. The germline V gene specifies SGHRS as CDR1 and YFSETQ as CDR2. There are many counts of this clonotype. The antigen it binds to is not known. Base-call qualities are not available, and no considerably larger clone is one nucleotide away. This beta chain is off target for a library built for alpha chains, so its abundance means little. Sample time point, as interpreted from the label and publication: sample taken at primary tumor resection. TCR sequencing used whole RNA extracted from tumor and nontumor lung tissue, or from cryopreserved PBMC samples, without cell sorting. Samples were obtained from fewer than 80 patients with early-stage, untreated non-small cell lung cancer from the lung TRACERx cohort. Only patients for whom sufficient RNA was available from at least two tumor regions were selected for TCR sequencing.

Library generation was performed with 5' RACE. The sample was run on a NextSeq 500. In the TCR library protocol, a unique molecular identifier was attached to each TCR cDNA molecule so that PCR and sequencing errors could be corrected. From the authors' description of their analysis: TCR identification, UMI-based error correction and CDR3 extraction were all carried out with Decombinator tools. Expanded TCRs were defined as those above a frequency of 2 per 1,000, corresponding to the top 1% of the tumor frequency distribution. Rényi diversity was computed with the R vegan package after subsampling each repertoire 100 times to 5,000 TCRs. To build CDR3 similarity networks, amino acid triplet string-kernel similarity was used, and CDR3s were connected when their pairwise similarity was above 0.82. TCRdb reran the public reads through fastp at Q25 and MiXCR, keeping productive beta chains. For every CDR3 protein sequence, its rows merge into one entry that carries the most common genes and DNA. TCRdb assigned the V and J calls; the authors' analysis was not used. The sample table lists approximately 11,000 distinct CDR3 sequences, more than 3% of them with a count of one. Jointly, the top ten make up under 60% of the sample.

The receptor was derived from a female donor with early-stage non-small cell lung cancer. The sample was PBMCs, taken at surgery. The rearrangement combines TRBV5-1 with TRBJ2-2; the D assignment is uncertain and may be TRBD1 or TRBD2, with 5 bases supporting each. The CDR3 region: CASSPGQSTGELFF. The DNA is TGCGCCAGCAGCCCGGGGCAAAGCACCGGGGAGCTGTTTTTT.